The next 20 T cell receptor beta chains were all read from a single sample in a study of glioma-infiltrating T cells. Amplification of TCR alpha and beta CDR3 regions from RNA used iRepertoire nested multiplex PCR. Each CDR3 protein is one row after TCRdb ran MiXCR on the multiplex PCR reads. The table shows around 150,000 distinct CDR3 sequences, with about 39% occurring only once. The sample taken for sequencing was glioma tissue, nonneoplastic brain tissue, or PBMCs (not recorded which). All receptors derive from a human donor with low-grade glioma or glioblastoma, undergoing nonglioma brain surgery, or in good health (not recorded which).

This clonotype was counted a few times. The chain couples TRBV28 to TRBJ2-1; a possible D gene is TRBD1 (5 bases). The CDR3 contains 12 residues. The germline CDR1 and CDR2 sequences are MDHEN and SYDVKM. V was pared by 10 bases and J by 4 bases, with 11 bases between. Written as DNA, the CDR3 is TGTGCCACCACAGGAGTTTACAATGAGCAGTTCTTC. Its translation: CATTGVYNEQFF.

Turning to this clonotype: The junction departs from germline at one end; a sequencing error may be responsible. The CDR3, as DNA: TGTGCCAGCAGTGAAATGTCGAACATCGGGGAGCTGTTTTTT. It translates to CASSEMSNIGELFF. V and J are TRBV6-1 and TRBJ2-2; D ambiguous. Germline V gene data show CDR1 as MNHNS and CDR2 as SASEGT. The length of the CDR3 is 14 residues.

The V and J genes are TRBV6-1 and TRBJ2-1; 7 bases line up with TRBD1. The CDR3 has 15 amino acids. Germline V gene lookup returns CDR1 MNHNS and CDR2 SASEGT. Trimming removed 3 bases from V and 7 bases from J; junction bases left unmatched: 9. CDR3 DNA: TGTGCCAGCAGTGACAACAGGGGAACTGTGAATGAGCAGTTCTTC. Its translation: CASSDNRGTVNEQFF.

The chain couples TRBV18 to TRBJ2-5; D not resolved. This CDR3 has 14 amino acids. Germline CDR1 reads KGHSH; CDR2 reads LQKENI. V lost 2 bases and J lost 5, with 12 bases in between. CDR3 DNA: TGTGCCAGCTCACCAAAAGGGATTTGGGAGACCCAGTACTTC. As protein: CASSPKGIWETQYF.

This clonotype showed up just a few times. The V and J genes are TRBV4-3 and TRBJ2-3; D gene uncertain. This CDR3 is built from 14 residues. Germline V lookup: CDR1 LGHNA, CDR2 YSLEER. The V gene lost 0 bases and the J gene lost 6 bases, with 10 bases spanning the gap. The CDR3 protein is CASSQEPGRDTQYF. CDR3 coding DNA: TGCGCCAGCAGCCAAGAGCCGGGTCGGGATACGCAGTATTTT.

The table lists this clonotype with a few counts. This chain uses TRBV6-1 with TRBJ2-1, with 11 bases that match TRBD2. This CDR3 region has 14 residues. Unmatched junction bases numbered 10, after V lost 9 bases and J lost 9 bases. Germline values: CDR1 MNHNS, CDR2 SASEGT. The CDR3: CASTTSGSSIEQFF. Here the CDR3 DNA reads TGTGCCAGTACTACTAGCGGGAGTAGTATTGAGCAGTTCTTC.

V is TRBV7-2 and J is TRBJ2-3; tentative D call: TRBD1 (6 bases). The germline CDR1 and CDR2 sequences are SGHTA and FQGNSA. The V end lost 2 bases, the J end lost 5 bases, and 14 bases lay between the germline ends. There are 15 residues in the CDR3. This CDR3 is CASSLSWGQGDTQYF. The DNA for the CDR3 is TGTGCCAGCAGCTTAAGCTGGGGGCAGGGAGATACGCAGTATTTT.

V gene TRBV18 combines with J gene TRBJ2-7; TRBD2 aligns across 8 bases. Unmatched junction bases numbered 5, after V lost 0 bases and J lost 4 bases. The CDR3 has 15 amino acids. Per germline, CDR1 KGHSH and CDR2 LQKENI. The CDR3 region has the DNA TGTGCCAGCTCACCACCGGGACTAGAGAGGTACGAGCAGTACTTC. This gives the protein CASSPPGLERYEQYF.

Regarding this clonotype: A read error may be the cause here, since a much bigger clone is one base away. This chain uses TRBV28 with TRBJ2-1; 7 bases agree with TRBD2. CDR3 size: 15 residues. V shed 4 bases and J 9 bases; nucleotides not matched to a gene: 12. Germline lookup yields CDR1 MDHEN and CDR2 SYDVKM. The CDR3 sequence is CASSSPSGKALEQFF. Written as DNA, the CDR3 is TGTGCCAGCAGTTCACCGAGCGGGAAGGCCCTTGAGCAGTTCTTC.

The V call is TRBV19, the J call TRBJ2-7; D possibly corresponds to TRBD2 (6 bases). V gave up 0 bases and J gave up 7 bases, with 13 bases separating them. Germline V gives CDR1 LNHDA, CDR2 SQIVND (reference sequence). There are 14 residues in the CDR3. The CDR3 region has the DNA TGTGCCAGTAGTATAGAGGGGGGAAACAATGAGCAGTACTTC. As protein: CASSIEGGNNEQYF. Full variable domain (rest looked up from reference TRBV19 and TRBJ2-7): DGGITQSPKYLFRKEGQNVTLSCEQNLNHDAMYWYRQDPGQGLRLIYYSQIVNDFQKGDIAEGYSVSREKKESFPLTVTSAQKNPTAFYLCASSIEGGNNEQYFGPGTRLTVT.

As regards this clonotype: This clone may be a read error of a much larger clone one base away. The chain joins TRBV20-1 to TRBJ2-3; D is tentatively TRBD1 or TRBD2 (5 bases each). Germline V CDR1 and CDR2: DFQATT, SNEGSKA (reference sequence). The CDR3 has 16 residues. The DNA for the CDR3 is TGCAGTGCTAGAGATCTTAGAGGTTCTAGCACAGGTACGCAGTATTTT. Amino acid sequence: CSARDLRGSSTGTQYF.

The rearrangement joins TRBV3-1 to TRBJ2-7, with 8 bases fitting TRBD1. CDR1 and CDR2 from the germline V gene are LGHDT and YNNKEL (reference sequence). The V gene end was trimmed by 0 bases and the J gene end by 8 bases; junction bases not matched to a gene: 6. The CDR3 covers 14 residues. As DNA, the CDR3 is TGTGCCAGCAGCCAAGATACAGGGGGAACGAAGCAGTACTTC. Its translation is CASSQDTGGTKQYF.

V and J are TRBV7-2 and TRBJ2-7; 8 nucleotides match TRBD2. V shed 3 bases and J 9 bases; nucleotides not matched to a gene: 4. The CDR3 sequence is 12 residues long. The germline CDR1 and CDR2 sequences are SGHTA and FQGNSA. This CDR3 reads CASSLSGSAQYF. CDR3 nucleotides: TGTGCCAGCAGCTTGAGCGGGAGCGCGCAGTACTTC.

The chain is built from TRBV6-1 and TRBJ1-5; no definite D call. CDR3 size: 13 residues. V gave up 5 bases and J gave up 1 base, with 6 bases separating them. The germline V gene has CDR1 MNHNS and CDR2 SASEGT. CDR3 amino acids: CASSSKSNQPQHF. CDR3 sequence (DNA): TGTGCCAGCAGTTCAAAAAGCAATCAGCCCCAGCATTTT.

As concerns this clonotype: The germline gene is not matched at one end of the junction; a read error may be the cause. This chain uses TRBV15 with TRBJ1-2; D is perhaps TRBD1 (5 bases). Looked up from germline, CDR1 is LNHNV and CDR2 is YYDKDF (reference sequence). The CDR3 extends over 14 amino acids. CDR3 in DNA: TGTGCCACCAGCAGGGCGAGAGGGGACTATGTCTACACCTTC. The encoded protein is CATSRARGDYVYTF. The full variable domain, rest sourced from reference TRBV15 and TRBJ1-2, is DAMVIQNPRYQVTQFGKPVTLSCSQTLNHNVMYWYQQKSSQAPKLLFHYYDKDFNNEADTPDNFQSRRPNTSFCFLDIRSPGLGDTAMYLCATSRARGDYVYTFGSGTRLTVV.

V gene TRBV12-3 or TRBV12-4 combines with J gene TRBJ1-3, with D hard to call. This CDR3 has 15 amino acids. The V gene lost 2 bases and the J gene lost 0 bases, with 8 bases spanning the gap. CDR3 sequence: CASSLIRNSGNTIYF. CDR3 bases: TGTGCCAGCAGTTTAATCCGAAACTCTGGAAACACCATATATTTT.

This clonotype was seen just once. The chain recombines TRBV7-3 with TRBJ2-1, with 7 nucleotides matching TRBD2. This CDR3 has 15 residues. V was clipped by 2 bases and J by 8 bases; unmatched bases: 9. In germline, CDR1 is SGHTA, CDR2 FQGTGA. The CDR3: CASSLGGGAWDEQFF. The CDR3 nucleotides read TGTGCCAGCAGCTTAGGGGGAGGGGCTTGGGATGAGCAGTTCTTC.

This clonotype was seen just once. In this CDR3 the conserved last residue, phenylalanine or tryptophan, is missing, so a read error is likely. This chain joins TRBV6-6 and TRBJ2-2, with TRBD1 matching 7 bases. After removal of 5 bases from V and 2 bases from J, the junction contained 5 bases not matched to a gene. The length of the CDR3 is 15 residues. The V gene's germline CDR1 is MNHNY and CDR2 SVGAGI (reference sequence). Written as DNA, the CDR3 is TGTGCCAGCAGTGAGGACAGGCTTAACACCGGGGAGCTGTTTTCT. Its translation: CASSEDRLNTGELFS.

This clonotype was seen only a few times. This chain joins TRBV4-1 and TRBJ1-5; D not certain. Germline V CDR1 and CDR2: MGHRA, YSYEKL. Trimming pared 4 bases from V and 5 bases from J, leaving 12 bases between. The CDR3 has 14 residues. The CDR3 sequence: CASSRSGRDQPQHF. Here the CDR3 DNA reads TGCGCCAGCAGCCGGTCAGGACGGGATCAGCCCCAGCATTTT.

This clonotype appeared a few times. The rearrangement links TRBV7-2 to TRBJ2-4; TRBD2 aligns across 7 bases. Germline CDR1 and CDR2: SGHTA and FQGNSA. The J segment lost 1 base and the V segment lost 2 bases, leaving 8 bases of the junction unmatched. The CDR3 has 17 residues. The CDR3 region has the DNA TGTGCCAGCAGCTTAAGTCCCCCTAGCGGCGCCAAAAACATTCAGTACTTC. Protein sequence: CASSLSPPSGAKNIQYF.